A selection of T cell receptor beta chains follows, all from one sample in a study of CD4+ T cells in melanoma. The method was immunoSEQ multiplex PCR; TCRdb's version includes in-frame clones alone and lacks a portion of them. This sample yields about 10,000 clones, of which about 59% are seen a single time; 24% belongs to the top ten. The sequenced sample was cells from a culture (not recorded whether cultured in vitro). These receptors all come from a human donor with melanoma. Each CDR3 is given with its conserved first and last residue. D genes are given only for firm matches. The listing skips clone size in some rows; elsewhere it reads once, few, many or a size class.

cdr3_aa: CASSEQAAGANVLTF
cdr3_nt: TGCGCCAGCAGCGAACAAGCAGCTGGGGCCAACGTCCTGACTTTC
clone_size: -
v_call: TRBV4-1
d_call: -
j_call: TRBJ2-6

cdr3_aa: CASSESLVGADTQYF
cdr3_nt: TGCGCCAGCAGTGAGTCGTTGGTAGGGGCAGATACGCAGTATTTT
clone_size: -
v_call: TRBV10-2
d_call: -
j_call: TRBJ2-3

cdr3_aa: CASSSGQEGNEQFF
cdr3_nt: TGCGCCAGCAGCTCGGGACAGGAGGGCAATGAGCAGTTCTTC
clone_size: -
v_call: TRBV5-1
d_call: TRBD1
j_call: TRBJ2-1

cdr3_aa: CASSLDSNGGYTF
cdr3_nt: TGCGCCAGCAGCTTAGACTCAAACGGGGGCTACACCTTC
clone_size: -
v_call: TRBV5-1
d_call: -
j_call: TRBJ1-2

cdr3_aa: CASSKPGTGSAAFF
cdr3_nt: TGTGCCAGTAGTAAGCCCGGGACAGGATCAGCTGCTTTCTTT
clone_size: -
v_call: TRBV19
d_call: TRBD1
j_call: TRBJ1-1

cdr3_aa: CASSQAQGAYNEQFF
cdr3_nt: TGCGCCAGCAGCCAAGCTCAGGGGGCCTACAATGAGCAGTTCTTC
clone_size: -
v_call: TRBV4-1
d_call: TRBD1
j_call: TRBJ2-1

cdr3_aa: CASSKGGGQGKTDTQYF
cdr3_nt: TGTGCCAGCAGCAAAGGTGGGGGACAGGGCAAAACAGATACGCAGTATTTT
clone_size: -
v_call: TRBV21-1
d_call: -
j_call: TRBJ2-3

cdr3_aa: CASSRGVGQPQHF
cdr3_nt: TGTGCCAGCAGTCGAGGGGTGGGACAGCCCCAGCATTTT
clone_size: -
v_call: TRBV25-1
d_call: -
j_call: TRBJ1-5

cdr3_aa: CAWGQGREQYF
cdr3_nt: TGTGCCTGGGGCCAGGGGCGCGAGCAGTACTTC
clone_size: -
v_call: TRBV30
d_call: -
j_call: TRBJ2-7

cdr3_aa: CASSGGYGYTF
cdr3_nt: TGTGCCAGCAGCGGGGGGTATGGCTACACCTTC
clone_size: few
v_call: TRBV6-5
d_call: -
j_call: TRBJ1-2

cdr3_aa: CASSLAQSPETQYF
cdr3_nt: TGTGCCAGCAGCCTAGCACAATCCCCAGAGACCCAGTACTTC
clone_size: -
v_call: TRBV7-2
d_call: -
j_call: TRBJ2-5

cdr3_aa: CASSLSGNRGPYNSPLHF
cdr3_nt: TGTGCCAGCAGTTTATCGGGTAACAGGGGGCCCTATAATTCACCCCTCCACTTT
clone_size: -
v_call: TRBV27
d_call: TRBD1
j_call: TRBJ1-6

cdr3_aa: CASAPRTLHNEQFF
cdr3_nt: TGTGCCAGCGCGCCGAGGACCTTACACAATGAGCAGTTCTTC
clone_size: -
v_call: TRBV6-5
d_call: -
j_call: TRBJ2-1

cdr3_aa: CASSPGAPGETQYF
cdr3_nt: TGTGCCAGCAGCCCAGGGGCCCCTGGAGAGACCCAGTACTTC
clone_size: -
v_call: TRBV7-9
d_call: -
j_call: TRBJ2-5

cdr3_aa: CASSVTGGVYNEQFF
cdr3_nt: TGCGCCAGCAGCGTTACAGGGGGCGTCTACAATGAGCAGTTCTTC
clone_size: once
v_call: TRBV5-1
d_call: TRBD1
j_call: TRBJ2-1

cdr3_aa: CASSPRQDLPLHF
cdr3_nt: TGTGCCAGTAGTCCCCGACAGGATCTCCCCCTCCACTTT
clone_size: medium-sized
v_call: TRBV19
d_call: -
j_call: TRBJ1-6

cdr3_aa: CASSLVGGYPEQYF
cdr3_nt: TGTGCCAGCAGCTTAGTTGGAGGGTATCCCGAGCAGTACTTC
clone_size: -
v_call: TRBV7-9
d_call: -
j_call: TRBJ2-7

cdr3_aa: CASSLAVGFGTEAFF
cdr3_nt: TGCGCCAGCAGCTTGGCCGTGGGGTTCGGCACTGAAGCTTTCTTT
clone_size: -
v_call: TRBV5-1
d_call: -
j_call: TRBJ1-1

cdr3_aa: CSVEGTMPLGTDTQYF
cdr3_nt: TGCAGCGTTGAGGGAACGATGCCTCTGGGCACAGATACGCAGTATTTT
clone_size: -
v_call: TRBV29-1
d_call: -
j_call: TRBJ2-3

cdr3_aa: CASSYSNMGAPYEQYF
cdr3_nt: TGTGCCAGCAGTTACTCGAATATGGGGGCTCCCTACGAGCAGTACTTC
clone_size: -
v_call: TRBV6-5
d_call: -
j_call: TRBJ2-7

cdr3_aa: CASSTRGFNSYEQYF
cdr3_nt: TGTGCCAGCAGCACCAGGGGGTTCAATTCGTACGAGCAGTACTTC
clone_size: -
v_call: TRBV27
d_call: TRBD1
j_call: TRBJ2-7

cdr3_aa: CASSKTDNQPQHF
cdr3_nt: TGTGCCAGCAGCAAAACAGACAATCAGCCCCAGCATTTT
clone_size: -
v_call: TRBV7-8
d_call: -
j_call: TRBJ1-5

cdr3_aa: CSVVVQSNQPQHF
cdr3_nt: TGCAGCGTTGTGGTCCAGAGCAATCAGCCCCAGCATTTT
clone_size: -
v_call: TRBV29-1
d_call: -
j_call: TRBJ1-5

cdr3_aa: CASREGQGAINYGYTF
cdr3_nt: TGTGCCAGCAGAGAGGGACAGGGAGCTATTAACTATGGCTACACCTTC
clone_size: -
v_call: TRBV2
d_call: TRBD1
j_call: TRBJ1-2

cdr3_aa: CASSPSSGGSYEQYF
cdr3_nt: TGTGCCAGCTCACCCTCTAGCGGGGGGTCCTACGAGCAGTACTTC
clone_size: -
v_call: TRBV18
d_call: TRBD2
j_call: TRBJ2-7

cdr3_aa: CASSLELGDTEAFF
cdr3_nt: TGCGCCAGCAGCTTGGAGCTTGGGGACACTGAAGCTTTCTTT
clone_size: once
v_call: TRBV5-1
d_call: -
j_call: TRBJ1-1

cdr3_aa: CASSQAVRGWAPTF
cdr3_nt: TGCGCCAGCAGCCAGGCGGTCAGGGGGTGGGCTCCTACCTTC
clone_size: few
v_call: TRBV4-1
d_call: TRBD1
j_call: TRBJ1-2

cdr3_aa: CASSLSGQGRDGGQPQHF
cdr3_nt: TGTGCCAGCAGCTTATCCGGGCAGGGGCGTGATGGGGGTCAGCCCCAGCATTTT
clone_size: -
v_call: TRBV11-1
d_call: -
j_call: TRBJ1-5

cdr3_aa: CASSLRGGDSYEQYF
cdr3_nt: TGTGCCAGCAGCTTGCGCGGGGGTGACTCCTACGAGCAGTACTTC
clone_size: -
v_call: TRBV7-9
d_call: TRBD2
j_call: TRBJ2-7

cdr3_aa: CASSLRTSAANEQFF
cdr3_nt: TGTGCCAGCAGCTTAAGGACTAGCGCCGCCAATGAGCAGTTCTTC
clone_size: few
v_call: TRBV13
d_call: TRBD2
j_call: TRBJ2-1

cdr3_aa: CASSYNKAYGYTF
cdr3_nt: TGTGCCAGCAGTTACAACAAGGCCTATGGCTACACCTTC
clone_size: few
v_call: TRBV6-5
d_call: -
j_call: TRBJ1-2

cdr3_aa: CASSFTGGKNIQYF
cdr3_nt: TGTGCCAGCAGTTTCACAGGGGGCAAAAACATTCAGTACTTC
clone_size: -
v_call: TRBV27
d_call: TRBD1
j_call: TRBJ2-4

cdr3_aa: CASSGGTGGRGYTF
cdr3_nt: TGTGCCAGCAGTGGCGGAACAGGGGGCAGGGGCTACACCTTC
clone_size: few
v_call: TRBV6-1
d_call: TRBD1
j_call: TRBJ1-2

cdr3_aa: CAISRNQGIYGYTF
cdr3_nt: TGTGCCATCAGCCGAAACCAGGGCATCTATGGCTACACCTTC
clone_size: -
v_call: TRBV10-3
d_call: -
j_call: TRBJ1-2

cdr3_aa: CASSPGQGGYQETQYF
cdr3_nt: TGTGCCAGCAGTCCGGGACAGGGGGGGTACCAAGAGACCCAGTACTTC
clone_size: -
v_call: TRBV2
d_call: TRBD1
j_call: TRBJ2-5

cdr3_aa: CASLRAISYRNTIYF
cdr3_nt: TGTGCCAGCTTAAGGGCCATATCTTATCGAAACACCATATATTTT
clone_size: few
v_call: TRBV2
d_call: -
j_call: TRBJ1-3

cdr3_aa: CASRPLSGGPQHF
cdr3_nt: TGTGCCAGCAGGCCCTTGTCAGGGGGGCCCCAGCATTTT
clone_size: -
v_call: TRBV27
d_call: TRBD1
j_call: TRBJ1-5

cdr3_aa: CASSLRDSNQPQHF
cdr3_nt: TGTGCCAGTAGTCTACGGGACAGCAATCAGCCCCAGCATTTT
clone_size: -
v_call: TRBV19
d_call: -
j_call: TRBJ1-5

cdr3_aa: CASSRYGSRGTIQYF
cdr3_nt: TGTGCCAGCAGTCGATACGGGTCTCGGGGGACCATTCAGTACTTC
clone_size: few
v_call: TRBV25-1
d_call: -
j_call: TRBJ2-4

cdr3_aa: CASSFSQGFLHF
cdr3_nt: TGTGCCAGCAGCTTCTCACAGGGTTTCCTCCACTTT
clone_size: few
v_call: TRBV7-2
d_call: -
j_call: TRBJ1-6

cdr3_aa: CASSLVPGVSYEQYF
cdr3_nt: TGCGCCAGCAGCTTGGTTCCGGGGGTGTCCTACGAGCAGTACTTC
clone_size: once
v_call: TRBV5-1
d_call: -
j_call: TRBJ2-7

cdr3_aa: CASRGTGTEQFF
cdr3_nt: TGTGCCAGCAGGGGTACCGGGACAGAGCAGTTCTTC
clone_size: few
v_call: TRBV2
d_call: -
j_call: TRBJ2-1

cdr3_aa: CSAQGISEQYF
cdr3_nt: TGCAGTGCCCAGGGCATCAGCGAGCAGTACTTC
clone_size: -
v_call: TRBV20-1
d_call: -
j_call: TRBJ2-7

cdr3_aa: CASSELRGRTDTQYF
cdr3_nt: TGCGCCAGCAGTGAGCTCAGGGGGCGCACAGATACGCAGTATTTT
clone_size: -
v_call: TRBV10-2
d_call: TRBD1
j_call: TRBJ2-3

cdr3_aa: CASSPDRGGETQYF
cdr3_nt: TGTGCCAGCTCCCCGGACAGGGGGGGAGAGACCCAGTACTTC
clone_size: -
v_call: TRBV18
d_call: TRBD1
j_call: TRBJ2-5